Each of the 13 T cell receptor beta chains below was sequenced from the same sample in a study of blood T cells in healthy people across ages. The use of a sample-barcoded 5' primer and a J-beta primer mix characterized a second PCR of roughly 7 to 11 cycles. TCRdb ran MiXCR on the 5' RACE reads and lists one entry per CDR3 protein. The table lists more than 1,000,000 distinct CDR3 sequences, approximately 25% of them singletons. The data were also submitted as part of a second study, on T cells of mothers and their children.

The sequencing sample was made of blood. These receptors all stem from a girl aged 2 to 9 in good health.

The V and J genes are TRBV7-9 and TRBJ2-3; no clear D. The CDR3 spans 13 residues. The V and J ends lost 5 bases and 6 bases respectively, with 12 bases between them. Germline CDR1 and CDR2: SEHNR and FQNEAQ (reference sequence). CDR3 residues: CASSEIPEDTQYF. CDR3 nucleotide sequence: TGTGCCAGCAGCGAAATACCAGAGGATACGCAGTATTTT.

This clonotype was counted only a few times. V is TRBV28 and J is TRBJ2-5; TRBD2 matches at 9 bases. The ends lost 6 bases at V and 7 bases at J; junction bases unmatched: 9. From germline, CDR1 is MDHEN and CDR2 SYDVKM. This CDR3 is built from 14 residues. The DNA for the CDR3 is TGTGCCAGCAGCCAAGGACTAGCGCCACTGACCCAGTACTTC. Its protein is CASSQGLAPLTQYF.

This clonotype was observed a few times. The chain carries TRBV20-1 and TRBJ2-5; 12 bases line up with TRBD2. Germline lookup yields CDR1 DFQATT and CDR2 SNEGSKA (reference sequence). There are 17 residues in the CDR3. The V gene end was trimmed by 6 bases and the J gene end by 5 bases; junction bases not matched to a gene: 16. CDR3 coding DNA: TGCAGTGCCCGGAGGCTAGCGGGAGGGCCTAGTCGGGAGACCCAGTACTTC. Its translation is CSARRLAGGPSRETQYF.

In this sample, this clonotype turned up a few times. The chain joins TRBV2 to TRBJ1-5; perhaps TRBD1 as D (5 bases). Trimming took off 5 bases at V and 3 bases at J, with 11 bases between the two ends. The CDR3 totals 14 residues. Germline loops: CDR1 SNHLY, CDR2 FYNNEI. This chain's CDR3 is CASSPDRANQPQHF. In nucleotides, the CDR3 is TGTGCCAGCAGTCCTGACAGAGCCAATCAGCCCCAGCATTTT.

For this clonotype: This CDR3 fails to terminate in the conserved phenylalanine or tryptophan, so it likely reflects a read error. The chain recombines TRBV27 with TRBJ2-6, with 10 positions matching TRBD1. Losses at the gene ends were 5 bases for V and 0 bases for J; bases not matched to a gene: 16. Germline V gene data show CDR1 as MNHEY and CDR2 as SMNVEV (reference sequence). The CDR3 loop spans 21 amino acids. The CDR3 region is CASSLRSPGQGTSSGANVLTL. The DNA of the CDR3 is TGTGCCAGCAGTCTTCGTTCTCCGGGACAGGGGACTAGCTCTGGGGCCAACGTCCTGACTCTC.

The chain has TRBV29-1 and TRBJ2-7; D is perhaps TRBD1 or TRBD2 (6 bases each). The CDR3 loop spans 12 amino acids. Trimming stripped 4 bases from V and 9 bases from J, with 16 bases between. Germline CDR1 is SQVTM and CDR2 is ANQGSEA. In DNA, the CDR3 is TGCAGCGTTGGGGAGCTGGGGGGCGTGCAGTACTTC. Translation: CSVGELGGVQYF.

V usage is TRBV4-3 and J usage is TRBJ2-5; D possibly corresponds to TRBD1 (5 bases). The CDR3 extends over 16 amino acids. V gave up 1 base and J gave up 3 bases, with 15 bases separating them. Germline CDR1 LGHNA, CDR2 YSLEER. The CDR3 loop reads CASSQAWGSYEETQYF. Written as DNA, the CDR3 is TGCGCCAGCAGCCAAGCATGGGGCAGCTATGAAGAGACCCAGTACTTC.

This clonotype was seen more than once but under ten times. The V call is TRBV20-1, the J call TRBJ1-1, with unresolved D. This CDR3 has 15 residues. Germline values: CDR1 DFQATT, CDR2 SNEGSKA (reference sequence). V was shortened by 4 bases and J by 5 bases, with 20 bases between the two germline ends. The CDR3 coding sequence is TGCAGTGCTACTCTCAAACGTCCCCCGGGGACTGAAGCTTTCTTT. It is translated as CSATLKRPPGTEAFF.

This clonotype was seen only a few times. The chain joins TRBV15 to TRBJ2-1; no reliable D call. Trimming left V 0 bases short and J 0 bases short, with 6 bases between. Looked up from germline, CDR1 is LNHNV and CDR2 is YYDKDF (reference sequence). This CDR3 spans 15 amino acids. CDR3: CATSRDPPSYNEQFF. Written as DNA, the CDR3 is TGTGCCACCAGCAGAGACCCTCCCTCCTACAATGAGCAGTTCTTC.

The chain uses TRBV29-1 and TRBJ2-7, with 7 nucleotides matching TRBD1. CDR1 is SQVTM, CDR2 ANQGSEA, per germline. The junction had 6 bases not matched to a gene; V was cut back by 6 bases and J by 4 bases. This CDR3 region has 12 residues. The CDR3 loop reads CSVMGQMYEQYF. DNA for the CDR3: TGCAGCGTAATGGGACAGATGTACGAGCAGTACTTC.

This clonotype showed up just a few times. This chain links TRBV12-5 with TRBJ2-7; D perhaps matches TRBD2 (6 bases). Near its end, the DNA agrees better with TRBJ2-5, so the J call may be wrong. This CDR3 region has 13 residues. CDR1 is LGHNT, CDR2 FRNRAP, per germline. The DNA of the CDR3 is TGTGCTAGCCTTGGGGAGGCCCCAGAGACCCAGTACTTC. Translated, it gives CASLGEAPETQYF.

This chain uses TRBV2 with TRBJ1-2, with unresolved D. V shed 7 bases and J shed 2 bases, with 14 bases lying between them. This CDR3 is 14 amino acids long. Germline V gene lookup returns CDR1 SNHLY and CDR2 FYNNEI. The CDR3 DNA follows: TGTGCCAGCACGGTCAGCAGTTTGAACTATGGCTACACCTTC. Residues: CASTVSSLNYGYTF.

This clonotype was seen more than once but under ten times. V is TRBV5-1 and J is TRBJ2-1; 9 bases are a match to TRBD1. Matching the DNA end better, TRBJ2-7 makes the J call doubtful. Germline V CDR1 and CDR2: SGHRS, YFSETQ. This CDR3 is 16 amino acids long. CDR3: CASSLTFGTGRIEQYF. Written as DNA, the CDR3 is TGCGCCAGCAGCTTGACTTTCGGGACAGGGAGGATTGAGCAGTACTTC.